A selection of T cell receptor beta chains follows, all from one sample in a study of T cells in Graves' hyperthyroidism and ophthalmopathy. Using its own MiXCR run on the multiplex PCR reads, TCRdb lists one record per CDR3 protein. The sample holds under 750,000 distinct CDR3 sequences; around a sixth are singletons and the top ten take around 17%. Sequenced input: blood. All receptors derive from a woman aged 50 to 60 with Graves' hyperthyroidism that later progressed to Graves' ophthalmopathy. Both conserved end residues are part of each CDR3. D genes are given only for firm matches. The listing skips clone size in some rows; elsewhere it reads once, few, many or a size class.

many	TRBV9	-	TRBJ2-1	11	CASSVANEQFF	TGTGCCAGCAGCGTAGCCAATGAGCAGTTCTTC
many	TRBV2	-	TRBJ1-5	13	CASRWSGNQPQHF	TGTGCCAGCAGATGGTCGGGTAATCAGCCCCAGCATTTT
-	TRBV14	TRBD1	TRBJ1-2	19	CASSRPYRDRDTEGYGYTF	TGTGCCAGCAGCCGACCCTACCGGGACAGGGACACTGAGGGCTATGGCTACACCTTC
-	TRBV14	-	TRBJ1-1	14	CASSPGQSRTEAFF	TGTGCCAGCAGCCCCGGACAGAGTCGCACTGAAGCTTTCTTT
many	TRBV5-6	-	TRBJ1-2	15	CASSLWPGTGYGYTF	TGTGCCAGCAGCTTGTGGCCCGGGACGGGCTATGGCTACACCTTC
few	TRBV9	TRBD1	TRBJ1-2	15	CASSVAGTGGGGYTF	TGTGCCAGCAGCGTAGCTGGGACAGGGGGTGGTGGCTACACCTTC
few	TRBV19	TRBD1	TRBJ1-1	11	CASSGDSKAFF	TGTGCCAGTAGCGGGGACAGCAAAGCTTTCTTT
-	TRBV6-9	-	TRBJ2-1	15	CASSYWGGASNEQFF	TGTGCCAGCAGTTACTGGGGGGGGGCTAGCAATGAGCAGTTCTTC
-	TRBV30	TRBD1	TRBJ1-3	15	CAWSTGDHSGNTIYF	TGTGCCTGGAGTACAGGGGACCACTCTGGAAACACCATATATTTT
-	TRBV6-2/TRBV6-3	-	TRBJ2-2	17	CASNGHEGTLNTGELFF	TGTGCCAGCAACGGTCACGAGGGAACCCTGAACACCGGGGAGCTGTTTTTT
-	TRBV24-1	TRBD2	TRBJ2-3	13	CATSKRGTDTQYF	TGTGCCACCAGTAAGCGGGGAACAGATACGCAGTATTTT
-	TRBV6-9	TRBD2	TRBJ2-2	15	CASSYGGAGTGELFF	TGTGCCAGCAGTTACGGGGGGGCGGGCACCGGGGAGCTGTTTTTT
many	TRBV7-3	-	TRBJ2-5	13	CASSLPPSETQYF	TGTGCCAGCAGCTTACCGCCGTCAGAGACCCAGTACTTC
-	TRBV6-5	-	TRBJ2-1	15	CASSYRGFSYNEQFF	TGTGCCAGCAGTTACAGGGGTTTTTCCTACAATGAGCAGTTCTTC
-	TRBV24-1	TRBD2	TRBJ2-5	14	CATSDRLARETQYF	TGTGCCACCAGTGATCGACTAGCTAGAGAGACCCAGTACTTC
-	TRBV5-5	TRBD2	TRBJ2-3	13	CASRLLADYTQYF	TGTGCCAGCAGATTACTAGCGGACTATACGCAGTATTTT
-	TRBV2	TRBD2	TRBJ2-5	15	CASSATSGREATQYF	TGTGCCAGCAGTGCGACTAGCGGGAGGGAGGCGACCCAGTACTTC
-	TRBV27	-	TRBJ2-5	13	CASSHDGGETQYF	TGTGCCAGCAGCCACGACGGCGGAGAGACCCAGTACTTC
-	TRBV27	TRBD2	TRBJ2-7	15	CACSGVGVFSYEQYF	TGTGCCTGCAGCGGGGTTGGGGTGTTCTCCTACGAGCAGTACTTC
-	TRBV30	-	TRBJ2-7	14	CAWMPVRGVGEQYF	TGTGCCTGGATGCCCGTCAGGGGAGTGGGCGAGCAGTACTTC
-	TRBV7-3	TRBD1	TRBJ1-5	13	CASSFTGGEPQHF	TGTGCCAGCAGCTTCACAGGGGGAGAGCCCCAGCATTTT
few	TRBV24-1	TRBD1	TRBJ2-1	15	CATKGDRGHRVEQFF	TGTGCCACCAAGGGGGACAGGGGGCATAGGGTTGAGCAGTTCTTC
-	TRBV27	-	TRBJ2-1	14	CASSSVGPWNEQFF	TGTGCCAGCAGTTCCGTGGGTCCGTGGAATGAGCAGTTCTTC
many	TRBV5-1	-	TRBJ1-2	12	CASSPEGYGYTF	TGCGCCAGCAGCCCAGAGGGATATGGCTACACCTTC
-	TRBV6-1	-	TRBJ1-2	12	CASSFPGQGYTF	TGTGCCAGCAGTTTCCCCGGACAGGGCTACACCTTC
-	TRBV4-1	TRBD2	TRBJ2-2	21	CASSQTALISGRLPNTGELFF	TGCGCCAGCAGCCAAACCGCGTTAATTAGCGGGCGATTACCTAACACCGGGGAGCTGTTTTTT
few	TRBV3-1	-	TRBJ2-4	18	CASSQDLVGTRAKNIQYF	TGTGCCAGCAGCCAAGATCTCGTGGGGACACGGGCCAAAAACATTCAGTACTTC
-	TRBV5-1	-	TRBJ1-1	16	CASSLVVSGSNTEAFF	TGCGCCAGCAGCTTGGTAGTTAGTGGGTCGAACACTGAAGCTTTCTTT
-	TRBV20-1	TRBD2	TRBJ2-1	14	CSVPGLVGKGEQFF	TGCAGTGTACCGGGACTAGTCGGGAAAGGTGAGCAGTTCTTC
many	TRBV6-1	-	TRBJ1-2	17	CASSESVRAFWNYGYTF	TGTGCCAGCAGTGAATCTGTGAGAGCGTTCTGGAACTATGGCTACACCTTC
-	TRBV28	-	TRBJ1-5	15	CASSFGSGVSQPQHF	TGTGCCAGCAGTTTCGGGTCAGGGGTAAGCCAGCCCCAGCATTTT
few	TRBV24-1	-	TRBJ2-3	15	CATSNGGPGTDTQYF	TGTGCCACCAGTAATGGCGGGCCTGGGACAGATACGCAGTATTTT
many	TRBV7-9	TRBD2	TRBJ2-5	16	CASSFGLAGKGETQYF	TGTGCCAGCAGCTTCGGTCTAGCGGGGAAGGGCGAGACCCAGTACTTC
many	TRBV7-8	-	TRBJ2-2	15	CASSLAGQGTGELFF	TGTGCCAGCAGCTTGGCAGGGCAGGGCACCGGGGAGCTGTTTTTT
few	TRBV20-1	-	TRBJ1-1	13	CSATGTPSTEAFF	TGCAGTGCTACCGGGACCCCCTCCACTGAAGCTTTCTTT
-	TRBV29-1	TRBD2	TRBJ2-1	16	CSGTPRTSGGPNEQFF	TGCAGCGGGACACCCCGTACTAGCGGGGGACCCAATGAGCAGTTCTTC
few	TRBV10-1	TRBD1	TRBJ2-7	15	CASSDTGTGAYEQYF	TGCGCCAGCAGCGATACCGGGACAGGCGCCTACGAGCAGTACTTC
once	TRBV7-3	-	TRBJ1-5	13	CASSLSPKGPQHF	TGTGCCAGCAGCTTAAGCCCGAAGGGGCCCCAGCATTTT
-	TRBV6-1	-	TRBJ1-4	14	CASSDSPLEEKLFF	TGTGCCAGCAGTGATTCACCCTTGGAGGAAAAACTGTTTTTT
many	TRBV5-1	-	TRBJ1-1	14	CASSLEGRDTEAFF	TGTGCCAGCAGTTTAGAGGGGCGAGACACTGAAGCTTTCTTT
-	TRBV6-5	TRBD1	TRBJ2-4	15	CASSYNRQGENIQYF	TGTGCCAGCAGTTACAACAGACAGGGAGAAAACATTCAGTACTTC
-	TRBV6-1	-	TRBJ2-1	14	CASSDRSYYNEQFF	TGTGCCAGCAGTGACAGGAGTTACTACAATGAGCAGTTCTTC
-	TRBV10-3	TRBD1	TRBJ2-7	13	CAISEGGFYEQYF	TGTGCCATCAGTGAAGGGGGCTTCTACGAGCAGTACTTC
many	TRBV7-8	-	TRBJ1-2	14	CASSLEAGTYGYTF	TGTGCCAGCAGCTTAGAGGCCGGAACCTATGGCTACACCTTC
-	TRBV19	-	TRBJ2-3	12	CASSIDTDTQYF	TGTGCCAGTAGTATAGACACGGATACGCAGTATTTT
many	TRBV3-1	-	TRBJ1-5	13	CASSQDRHQPQHF	TGTGCCAGCAGCCAAGATAGGCATCAGCCCCAGCATTTT
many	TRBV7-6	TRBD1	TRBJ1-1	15	CASSPQGAGFAEAFF	TGTGCCAGCAGTCCACAGGGGGCTGGGTTCGCTGAAGCTTTCTTT
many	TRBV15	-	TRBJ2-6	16	CATSRDRGSGANVLTF	TGTGCCACCAGCAGAGACCGGGGATCAGGGGCCAACGTCCTGACTTTC
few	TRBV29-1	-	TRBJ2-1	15	CSVEEGTLRWNEQFF	TGCAGCGTTGAAGAGGGGACCCTTCGGTGGAATGAGCAGTTCTTC
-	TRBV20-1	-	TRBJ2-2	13	CSAILRATGELSF	TGCAGTGCCATCTTACGAGCCACCGGGGAGCTGTCTTTT
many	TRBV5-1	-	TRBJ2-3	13	CASSLGGRDTQYF	TGCGCCAGCAGCTTGGGCGGGCGCGATACGCAGTATTTT
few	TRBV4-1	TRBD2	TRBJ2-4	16	CASSVTTGGTKNIQYF	TGCGCCAGCAGCGTGACGACGGGGGGGACCAAAAACATTCAGTACTTC
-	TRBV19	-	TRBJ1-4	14	CASSLRQPNEKLFF	TGTGCCAGTAGTTTGCGACAGCCTAATGAAAAACTGTTTTTT
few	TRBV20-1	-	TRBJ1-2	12	CSARSLDYGYTF	TGCAGTGCTAGGTCTCTAGACTATGGCTACACCTTC
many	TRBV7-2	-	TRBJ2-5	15	CASSLVSRYQETQYF	TGTGCCAGCAGCTTAGTCTCCAGGTACCAAGAGACCCAGTACTTC
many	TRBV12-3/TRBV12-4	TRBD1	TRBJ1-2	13	CASSPTGVYGYTF	TGTGCCAGCAGTCCGACAGGGGTCTATGGCTACACCTTC
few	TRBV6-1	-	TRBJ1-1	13	CASRGGPNTEAFF	TGTGCCAGCAGGGGGGGTCCGAACACTGAAGCTTTCTTT